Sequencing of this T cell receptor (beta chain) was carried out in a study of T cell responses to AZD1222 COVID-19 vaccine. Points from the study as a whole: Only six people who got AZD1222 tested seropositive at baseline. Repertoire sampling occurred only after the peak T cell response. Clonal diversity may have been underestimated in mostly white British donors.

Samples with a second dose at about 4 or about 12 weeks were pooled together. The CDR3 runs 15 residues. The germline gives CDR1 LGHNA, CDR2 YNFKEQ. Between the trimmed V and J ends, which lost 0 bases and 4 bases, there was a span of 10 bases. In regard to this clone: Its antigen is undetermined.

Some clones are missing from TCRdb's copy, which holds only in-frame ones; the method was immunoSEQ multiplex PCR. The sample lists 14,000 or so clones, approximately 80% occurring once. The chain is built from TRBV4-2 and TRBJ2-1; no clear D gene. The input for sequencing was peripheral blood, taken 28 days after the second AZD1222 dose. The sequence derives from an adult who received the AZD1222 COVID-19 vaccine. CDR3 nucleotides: TGTGCCAGCAGCCAAGATACCGGTCGGTACAATGAGCAGTTCTTC. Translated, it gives CASSQDTGRYNEQFF.